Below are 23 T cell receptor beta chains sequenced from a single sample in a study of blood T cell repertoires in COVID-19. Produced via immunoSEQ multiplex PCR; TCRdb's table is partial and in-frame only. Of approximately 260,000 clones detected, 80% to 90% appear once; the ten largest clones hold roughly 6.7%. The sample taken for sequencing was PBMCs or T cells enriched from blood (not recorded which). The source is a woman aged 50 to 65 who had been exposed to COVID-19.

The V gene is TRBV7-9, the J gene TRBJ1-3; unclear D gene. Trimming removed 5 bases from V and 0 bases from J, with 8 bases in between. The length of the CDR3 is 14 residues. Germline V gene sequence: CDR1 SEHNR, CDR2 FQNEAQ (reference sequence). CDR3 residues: CASSRDISGNTIYF. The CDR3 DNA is TGTGCCAGCAGCCGTGACATCTCTGGAAACACCATATATTTT.

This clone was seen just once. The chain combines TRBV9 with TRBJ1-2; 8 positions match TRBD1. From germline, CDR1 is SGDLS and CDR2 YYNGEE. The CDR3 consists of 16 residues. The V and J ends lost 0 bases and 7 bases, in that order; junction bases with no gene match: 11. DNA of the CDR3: TGTGCCAGCAGCGTAGCGGGGGACAGGTTTACGCGTGGCTACACCTTC. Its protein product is CASSVAGDRFTRGYTF.

The CDR3 protein is CASSLGQGRGNTIYF. The CDR3 DNA reads as TGCGCCAGCAGCTTGGGACAGGGAAGAGGCAACACCATATATTTT. V usage is TRBV5-1 and J usage is TRBJ1-3; 7 bases align to TRBD1. CDR1 and CDR2 from the germline V gene are SGHRS and YFSETQ. Germline trimming cut 0 bases from V and 7 bases from J; bases unmatched to any gene: 7. There are 15 residues in the CDR3.

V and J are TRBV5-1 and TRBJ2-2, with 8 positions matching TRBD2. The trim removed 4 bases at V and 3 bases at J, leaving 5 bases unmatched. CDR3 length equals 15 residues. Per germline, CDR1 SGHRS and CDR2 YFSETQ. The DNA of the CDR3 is TGCGCCAGCAGCGGCGGGGGGTTGGACACCGGGGAGCTGTTTTTT. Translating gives CASSGGGLDTGELFF.

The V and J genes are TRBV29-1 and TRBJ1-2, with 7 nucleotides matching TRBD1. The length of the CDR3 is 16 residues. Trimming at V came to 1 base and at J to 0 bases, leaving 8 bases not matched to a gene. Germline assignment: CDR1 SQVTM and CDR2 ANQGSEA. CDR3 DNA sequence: TGCAGCGTTGAAGGGGGAAGACAGGGATCTAACTATGGCTACACCTTC. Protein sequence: CSVEGGRQGSNYGYTF.

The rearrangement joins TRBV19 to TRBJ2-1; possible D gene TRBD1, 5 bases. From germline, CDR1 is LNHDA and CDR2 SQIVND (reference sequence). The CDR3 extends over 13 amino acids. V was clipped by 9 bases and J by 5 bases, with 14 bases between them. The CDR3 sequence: CASGQGNNNEQFF. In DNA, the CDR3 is TGTGCCAGCGGGCAGGGAAACAACAATGAGCAGTTCTTC.

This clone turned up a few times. The CDR3 spells CASSTHRNTEAFF. Here the CDR3 DNA reads TGTGCCAGCAGTACCCACAGGAACACTGAAGCTTTCTTT. The chain links TRBV28 to TRBJ1-1; no reliable D call. Germline CDR1 reads MDHEN; CDR2 reads SYDVKM. The CDR3 runs to 13 residues. V dropped 5 bases and J dropped 1 base, with 8 bases sitting between them. The whole variable domain, remainder taken from reference TRBV28 and TRBJ1-1, is DVKVTQSSRYLVKRTGEKVFLECVQDMDHENMFWYRQDPGLGLRLIYFSYDVKMKEKGDIPEGYSVSREKKERFSLILESASTNQTSMYLCASSTHRNTEAFFGQGTRLTVV.

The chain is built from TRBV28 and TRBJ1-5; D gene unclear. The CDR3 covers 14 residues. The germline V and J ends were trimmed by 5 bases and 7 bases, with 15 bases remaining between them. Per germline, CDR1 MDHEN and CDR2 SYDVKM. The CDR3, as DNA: TGTGCCAGCAGTCCCGTTTCCACCTACCAGCCCCAGCATTTT. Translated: CASSPVSTYQPQHF.

In DNA form, the CDR3 reads TGTGCCAGCAGCTCCAGGGCAACTAATGAAAAACTGTTTTTT. It codes for CASSSRATNEKLFF. V is TRBV7-9 and J is TRBJ1-4; possible D gene TRBD1, 5 bases. Germline V gene data show CDR1 as SEHNR and CDR2 as FQNEAQ (reference sequence). This CDR3 has 14 amino acids. V gave up 4 bases and J gave up 0 bases, with 6 bases separating them.

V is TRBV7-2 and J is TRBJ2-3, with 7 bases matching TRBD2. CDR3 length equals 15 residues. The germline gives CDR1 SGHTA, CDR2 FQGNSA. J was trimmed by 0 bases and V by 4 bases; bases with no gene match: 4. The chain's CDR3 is CASSYKRGSTDTQYF. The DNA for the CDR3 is TGTGCCAGCAGCTATAAGCGGGGTAGCACAGATACGCAGTATTTT.

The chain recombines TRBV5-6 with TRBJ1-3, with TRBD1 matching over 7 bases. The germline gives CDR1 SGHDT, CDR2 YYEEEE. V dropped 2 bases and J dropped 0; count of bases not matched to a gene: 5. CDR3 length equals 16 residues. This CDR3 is CASSLPGQSSGNTIYF. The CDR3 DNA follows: TGTGCCAGCAGCTTACCGGGACAGAGCTCTGGAAACACCATATATTTT.

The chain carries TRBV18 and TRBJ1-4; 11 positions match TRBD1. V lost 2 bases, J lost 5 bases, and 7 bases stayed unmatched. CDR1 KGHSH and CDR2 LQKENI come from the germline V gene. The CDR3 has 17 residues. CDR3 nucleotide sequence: TGTGCCAGCTCACCATTTGGACAGGGGGCGCAAAATGAAAAACTGTTTTTT. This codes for CASSPFGQGAQNEKLFF.

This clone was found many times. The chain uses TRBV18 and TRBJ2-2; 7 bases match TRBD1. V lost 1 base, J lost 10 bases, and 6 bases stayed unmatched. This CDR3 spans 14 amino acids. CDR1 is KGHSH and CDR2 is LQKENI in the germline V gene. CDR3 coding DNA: TGTGCCAGCTCACCACGGACAGGTATAGAGGAGCTGTTTTTT. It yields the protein CASSPRTGIEELFF.

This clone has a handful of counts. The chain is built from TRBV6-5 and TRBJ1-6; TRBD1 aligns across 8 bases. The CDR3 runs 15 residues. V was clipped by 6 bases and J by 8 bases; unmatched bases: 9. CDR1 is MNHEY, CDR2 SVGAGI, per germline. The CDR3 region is CASRPDRAIDSPLHF. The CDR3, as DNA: TGTGCCAGCAGACCGGACAGGGCGATTGATTCACCCCTCCACTTT.

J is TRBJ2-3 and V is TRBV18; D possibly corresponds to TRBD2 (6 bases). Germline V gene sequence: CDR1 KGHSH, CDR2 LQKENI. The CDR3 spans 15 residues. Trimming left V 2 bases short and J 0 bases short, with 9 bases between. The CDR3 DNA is TGTGCCAGCTCACCAACGAGCGGGAGCACAGATACGCAGTATTTT. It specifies CASSPTSGSTDTQYF.

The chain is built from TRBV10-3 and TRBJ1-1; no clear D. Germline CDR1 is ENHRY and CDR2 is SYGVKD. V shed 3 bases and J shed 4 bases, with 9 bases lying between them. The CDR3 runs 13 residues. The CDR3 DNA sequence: TGTGCCATCAGTGAAGAGGCTCCCACTGAAGCTTTCTTT. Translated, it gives CAISEEAPTEAFF.

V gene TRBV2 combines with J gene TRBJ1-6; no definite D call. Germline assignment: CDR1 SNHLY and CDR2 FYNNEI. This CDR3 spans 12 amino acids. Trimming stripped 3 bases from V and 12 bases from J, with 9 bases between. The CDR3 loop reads CASSEQTGPLHF. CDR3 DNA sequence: TGTGCCAGCAGTGAGCAGACTGGACCCCTCCACTTT.

The CDR3 region is CASNNRLNTGELFF. The DNA of the CDR3 is TGTGCCAGTAATAACAGATTGAACACCGGGGAGCTGTTTTTT. The chain combines TRBV19 with TRBJ2-2; no clear D gene. The CDR3 is 14 amino acids. Germline lookup yields CDR1 LNHDA and CDR2 SQIVND (reference sequence). Trimming pared 7 bases from V and 1 base from J, leaving 10 bases between.

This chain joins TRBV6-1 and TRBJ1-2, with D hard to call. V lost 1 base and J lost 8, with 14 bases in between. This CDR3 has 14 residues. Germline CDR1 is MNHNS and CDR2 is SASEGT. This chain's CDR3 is CASSEGGRLGGYTF. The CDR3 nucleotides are TGTGCCAGCAGTGAAGGAGGCCGCCTCGGGGGCTACACCTTC.

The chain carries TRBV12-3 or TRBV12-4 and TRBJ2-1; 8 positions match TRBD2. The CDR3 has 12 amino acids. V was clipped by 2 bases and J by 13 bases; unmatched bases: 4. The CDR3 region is CASSLRAGGQFF. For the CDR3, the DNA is TGTGCCAGCAGTTTAAGGGCGGGGGGCCAGTTCTTC.

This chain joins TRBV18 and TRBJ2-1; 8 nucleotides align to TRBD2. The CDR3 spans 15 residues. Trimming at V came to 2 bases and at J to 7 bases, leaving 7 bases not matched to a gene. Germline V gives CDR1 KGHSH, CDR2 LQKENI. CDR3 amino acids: CASSPRAGDGNEQFF. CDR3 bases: TGTGCCAGCTCACCAAGAGCGGGAGACGGAAATGAGCAGTTCTTC.

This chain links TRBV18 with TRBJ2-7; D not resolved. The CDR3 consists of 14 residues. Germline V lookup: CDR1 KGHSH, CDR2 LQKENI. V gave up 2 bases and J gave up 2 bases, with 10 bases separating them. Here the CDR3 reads CASSPKQKPYEQYF. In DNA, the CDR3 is TGTGCCAGCTCACCAAAACAGAAACCCTACGAGCAGTACTTC. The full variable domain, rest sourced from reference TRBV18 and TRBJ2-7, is NAGVMQNPRHLVRRRGQEARLRCSPMKGHSHVYWYRQLPEEGLKFMVYLQKENIIDESGMPKERFSAEFPKEGPSILRIQQVVRGDSAAYFCASSPKQKPYEQYFGPGTRLTVT.

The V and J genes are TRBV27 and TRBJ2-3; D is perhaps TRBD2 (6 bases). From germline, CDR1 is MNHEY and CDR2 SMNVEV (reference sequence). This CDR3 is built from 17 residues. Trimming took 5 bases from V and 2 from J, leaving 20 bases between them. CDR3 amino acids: CASSPELGGDSTDTQYF. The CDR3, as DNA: TGTGCCAGCAGTCCAGAACTAGGCGGGGATTCCACAGATACGCAGTATTTT.